This passage covers 5 T cell receptor beta chains from one sample sequenced in a study of blood T cell repertoires in COVID-19. Profiling relied on immunoSEQ multiplex PCR, and the TCRdb table lists in-frame clones only, not all of them. The sample contains 150,000 to 200,000 clones, 88% of which appear only once. The source material was peripheral blood. The receptor source for this set is a man aged 55-75 years with acute or convalescent COVID-19.

CDR3 region: CSVEDIQGNTGELFF. For the CDR3, the DNA is TGCAGCGTTGAAGATATACAGGGGAACACCGGGGAGCTGTTTTTT. The genes are TRBV29-1 and TRBJ2-2; D may be TRBD1 (6 bases). Germline loops: CDR1 SQVTM, CDR2 ANQGSEA. This CDR3 has 15 amino acids. Trimming took off 0 bases at V and 1 base at J, with 9 bases between the two ends.

This chain joins TRBV30 and TRBJ2-5, with D possibly TRBD2 on 5 matching bases. From germline, CDR1 is GTSNPN and CDR2 SVGIG (reference sequence). This CDR3 has 12 residues. The V and J ends lost 4 bases and 7 bases respectively, with 13 bases between them. In DNA, the CDR3 is TGTGCCTGGATGAGGGCTTTGGGGACCCAGTACTTC. It translates to CAWMRALGTQYF.

This chain connects TRBV24-1 to TRBJ2-5, with D possibly TRBD1 on 5 matching bases. V was pared by 3 bases and J by 9 bases, with 19 bases between. CDR3 length: 15 residues. Germline V CDR1 and CDR2: KGHDR, SFDVKD. The CDR3 here is CATSDPSWFQGAQYF. In nucleotides, the CDR3 is TGTGCCACCAGTGATCCCAGTTGGTTCCAAGGGGCCCAGTACTTC.

The rearrangement joins TRBV6-5 to TRBJ1-2; D gene uncertain. From germline, CDR1 is MNHEY and CDR2 SVGAGI. V lost 5 bases, J lost 4 bases, and 11 bases lay in between. CDR3 length: 13 residues. In DNA, the CDR3 is TGTGCCAGCAGTAGGAGTTTAAGCTATGGCTACACCTTC. Translating it yields CASSRSLSYGYTF.

The chain joins TRBV5-4 to TRBJ2-2, with TRBD2 matching 9 bases. Germline CDR1 is SGHNT and CDR2 is YYREEE (reference sequence). CDR3 length equals 16 residues. V was pared by 4 bases and J by 6 bases, with 10 bases of the junction left unmatched. CDR3 region: CASSPPSGRKAGELFF. The CDR3 DNA reads TGTGCCAGCAGCCCCCCAAGCGGGAGGAAGGCCGGGGAGCTGTTTTTT.